The subject of this entry is one T cell receptor (beta chain). The record originates from a study of T cell changes during pregnancy in multiple sclerosis. Looked up from germline, CDR1 is PRHDT and CDR2 is FYEKMQ (reference sequence). Trimming removed 1 base at V and 5 bases at J, with 9 bases between. This CDR3 is built from 13 residues. Method: immunoSEQ multiplex PCR; TCRdb's copy keeps in-frame clones and lacks some. The table includes 40,000 to 55,000 clones, about 90% detected once. This receptor was taken from a female donor in good health, enrolled as a control in a pregnancy study. The source was CD4+ T cells from peripheral blood mononuclear cells, collected after pregnancy. The V call is TRBV13, the J call TRBJ2-7; maybe TRBD1 (5 bases). CDR3 DNA: TGTGCCAGCAGCTTAGACAGGTCCCACGAGCAGTACTTC. Its protein product is CASSLDRSHEQYF.